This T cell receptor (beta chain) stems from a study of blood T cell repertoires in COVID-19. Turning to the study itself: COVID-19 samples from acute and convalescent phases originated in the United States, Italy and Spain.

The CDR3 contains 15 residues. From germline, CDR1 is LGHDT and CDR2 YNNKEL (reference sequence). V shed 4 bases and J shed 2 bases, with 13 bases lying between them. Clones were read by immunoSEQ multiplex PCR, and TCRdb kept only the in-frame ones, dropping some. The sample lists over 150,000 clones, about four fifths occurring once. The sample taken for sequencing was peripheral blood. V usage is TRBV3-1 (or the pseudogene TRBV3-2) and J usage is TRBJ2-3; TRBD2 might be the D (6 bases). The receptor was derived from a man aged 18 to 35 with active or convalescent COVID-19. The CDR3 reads CASSPQGGNTDTQYF. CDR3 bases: TGTGCCAGCAGCCCCCAGGGCGGGAACACAGATACGCAGTATTTT.